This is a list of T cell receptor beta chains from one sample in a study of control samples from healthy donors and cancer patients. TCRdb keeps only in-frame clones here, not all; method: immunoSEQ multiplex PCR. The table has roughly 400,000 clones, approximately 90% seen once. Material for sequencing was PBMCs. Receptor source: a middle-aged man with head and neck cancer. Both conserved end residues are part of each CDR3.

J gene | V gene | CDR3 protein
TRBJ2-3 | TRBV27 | CASSFLFMSSITDTQYF
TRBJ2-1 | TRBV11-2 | CASSLDGLLNNEQFF
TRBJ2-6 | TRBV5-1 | CASSQDYSGANVLTF
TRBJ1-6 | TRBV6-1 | CASSEANRNSPLHF
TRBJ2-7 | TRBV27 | CASKGQVHYEQYF
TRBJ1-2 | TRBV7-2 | CASSSQDRHYTF
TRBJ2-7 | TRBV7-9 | CASSPKDRVNGIWEQYF
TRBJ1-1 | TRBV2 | CASGRGPDTEAFF
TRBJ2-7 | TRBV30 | CAWSRDGLYEQYF
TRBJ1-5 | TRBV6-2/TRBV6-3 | CASSSHRSNQPQHF
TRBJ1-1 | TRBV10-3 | CAISDTGQTTNTEAFF
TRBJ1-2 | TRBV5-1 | CASSLGVGYEGYTF
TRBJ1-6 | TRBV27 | CASSPISSFNSPLHF
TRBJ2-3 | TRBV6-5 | CATSYVSTDTQYF
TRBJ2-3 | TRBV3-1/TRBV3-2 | CASSQEVRTSGTDTQYF
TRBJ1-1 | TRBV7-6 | CASSSGGRGLEAFF
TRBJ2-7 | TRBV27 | CASSSRDRGVYEQYF
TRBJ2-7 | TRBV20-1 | CSASLPGQIISYEQYF
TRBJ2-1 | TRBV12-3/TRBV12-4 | CASSFDRYNEQFF
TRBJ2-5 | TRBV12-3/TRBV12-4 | CASSLDGQETQYF
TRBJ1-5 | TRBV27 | CASSFQGTANQPQHF
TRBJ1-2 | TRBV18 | CASSPWDSKANYGYTF
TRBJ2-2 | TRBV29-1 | CSVERGQGTGELFF
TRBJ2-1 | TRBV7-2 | CASSPQGPGHNEQFF
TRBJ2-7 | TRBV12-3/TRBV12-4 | CASSPNPYEQYF
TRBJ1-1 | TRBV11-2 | CASSFRQSGTEAFF
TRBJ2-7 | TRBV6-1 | CASSEWVSGGDEQYF
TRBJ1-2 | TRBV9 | CASSEISGTGGNGYTF
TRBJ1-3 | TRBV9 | CASSVSNRSSGNTIYF
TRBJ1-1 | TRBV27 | CASSLSGDVYTEAFF
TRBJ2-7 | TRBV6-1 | CASSETRTSESQYF
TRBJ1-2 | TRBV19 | CASSIWGDREYGYTF
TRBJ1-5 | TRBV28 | CASRRQVFNQPQHF
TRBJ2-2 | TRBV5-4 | CASSLQRGQGGELFF
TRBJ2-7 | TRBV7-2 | CASSAGGIGYEQYF
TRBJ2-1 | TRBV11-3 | CASSLSLNNEQFF
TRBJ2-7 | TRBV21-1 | CASSNPRTGRSYEQYF
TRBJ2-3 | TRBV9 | CASSVRALGSTDTQYF
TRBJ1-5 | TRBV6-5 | CASSRDRNQPQHF
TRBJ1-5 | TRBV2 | CASERGFNQPQHF
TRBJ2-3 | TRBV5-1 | CASSLVAASTDTQYF
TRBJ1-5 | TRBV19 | CASSIGGPPNQPQHF
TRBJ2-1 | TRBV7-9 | CASSPFAFDNEQFF
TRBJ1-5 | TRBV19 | CASTVTGAAEPQHF
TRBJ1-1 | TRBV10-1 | CASTQGVNTEAFF
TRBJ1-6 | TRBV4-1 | CASSQDRLTNSPLHF
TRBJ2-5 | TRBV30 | CAWERGSRETQYF
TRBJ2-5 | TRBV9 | CASSVQGSQETQYF